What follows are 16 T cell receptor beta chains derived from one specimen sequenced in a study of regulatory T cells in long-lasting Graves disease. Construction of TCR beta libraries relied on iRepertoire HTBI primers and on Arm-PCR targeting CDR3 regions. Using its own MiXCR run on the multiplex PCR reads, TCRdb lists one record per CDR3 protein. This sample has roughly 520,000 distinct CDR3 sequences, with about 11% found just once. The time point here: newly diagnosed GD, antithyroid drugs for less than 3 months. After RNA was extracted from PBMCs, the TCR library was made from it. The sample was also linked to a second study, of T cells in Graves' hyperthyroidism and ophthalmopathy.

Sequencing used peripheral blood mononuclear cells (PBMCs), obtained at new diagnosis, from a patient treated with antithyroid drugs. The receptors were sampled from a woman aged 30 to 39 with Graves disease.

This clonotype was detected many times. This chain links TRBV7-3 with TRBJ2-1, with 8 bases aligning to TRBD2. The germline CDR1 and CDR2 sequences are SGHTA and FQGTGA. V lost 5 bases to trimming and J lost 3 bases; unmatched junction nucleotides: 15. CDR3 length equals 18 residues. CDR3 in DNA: TGTGCCAGCAGCCGCAACGGGGGGGAGCGGTACCTCTACAATGAGCAGTTCTTC. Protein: CASSRNGGERYLYNEQFF.

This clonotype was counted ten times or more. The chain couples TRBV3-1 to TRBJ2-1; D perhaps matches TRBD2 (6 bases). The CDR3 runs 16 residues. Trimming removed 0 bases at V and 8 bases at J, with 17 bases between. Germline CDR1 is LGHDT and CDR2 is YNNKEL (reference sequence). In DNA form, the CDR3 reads TGTGCCAGCAGCCAAGATTGGGACTCTTTGAACGATGAGCAGTTCTTC. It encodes CASSQDWDSLNDEQFF.

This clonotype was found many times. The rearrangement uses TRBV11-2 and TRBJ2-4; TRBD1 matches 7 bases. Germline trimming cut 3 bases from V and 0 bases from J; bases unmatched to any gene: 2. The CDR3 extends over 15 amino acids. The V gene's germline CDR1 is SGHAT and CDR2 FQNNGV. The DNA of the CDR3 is TGTGCCAGCAGCTTCGGGACAGTAGCCAAAAACATTCAGTACTTC. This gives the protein CASSFGTVAKNIQYF.

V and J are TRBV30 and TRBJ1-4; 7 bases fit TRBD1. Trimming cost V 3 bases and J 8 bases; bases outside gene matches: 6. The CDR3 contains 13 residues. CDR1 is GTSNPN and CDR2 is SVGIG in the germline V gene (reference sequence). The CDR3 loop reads CAWRGQFWEKLFF. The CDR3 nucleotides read TGTGCCTGGAGGGGACAGTTCTGGGAAAAACTGTTTTTT. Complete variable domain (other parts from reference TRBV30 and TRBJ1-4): SQTIHQWPATLVQPVGSPLSLECTVEGTSNPNLYWYRQAAGRGLQLLFYSVGIGQISSEVPQNLSASRPQDRQFILSSKKLLLSDSGFYLCAWRGQFWEKLFFGSGTQLSVL.

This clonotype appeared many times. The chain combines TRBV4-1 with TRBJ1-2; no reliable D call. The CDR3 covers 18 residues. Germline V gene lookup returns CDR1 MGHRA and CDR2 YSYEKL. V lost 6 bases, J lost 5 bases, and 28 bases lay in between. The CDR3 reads CASRSRWAINQAEYGYTF. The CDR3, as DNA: TGCGCCAGCAGATCTCGTTGGGCGATCAACCAAGCGGAATATGGCTACACCTTC.

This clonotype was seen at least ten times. The CDR3 region has the DNA TGTGCCAGCACCTACGCCCCAGGGGCTGAAAACGAGCAGTACTTC. Protein: CASTYAPGAENEQYF. This chain uses TRBV28 with TRBJ2-7; maybe TRBD1 (6 bases). This CDR3 comprises 15 residues. CDR1 is MDHEN, CDR2 SYDVKM, per germline. The V and J ends lost 7 bases and 5 bases respectively, with 21 bases between them.

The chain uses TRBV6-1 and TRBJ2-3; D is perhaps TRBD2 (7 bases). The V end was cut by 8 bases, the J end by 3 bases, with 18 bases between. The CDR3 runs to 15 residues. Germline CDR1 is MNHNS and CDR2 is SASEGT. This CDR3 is CASGQLAQGTDTQYF. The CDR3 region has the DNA TGTGCCAGCGGGCAACTAGCGCAGGGGACAGATACGCAGTATTTT.

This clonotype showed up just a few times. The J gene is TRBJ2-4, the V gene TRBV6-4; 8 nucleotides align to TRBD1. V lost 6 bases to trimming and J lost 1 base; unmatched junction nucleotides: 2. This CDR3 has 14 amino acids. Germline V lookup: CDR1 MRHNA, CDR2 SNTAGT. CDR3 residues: CASRDRDAKNIQYF. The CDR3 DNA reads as TGTGCCAGCAGGGACAGGGACGCCAAAAACATTCAGTACTTC.

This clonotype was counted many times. This CDR3 is CASSLARSQGGNQPQHF. DNA for the CDR3: TGTGCCAGCAGTTTAGCGCGTAGTCAGGGCGGCAATCAGCCCCAGCATTTT. The V call is TRBV12-3 or TRBV12-4, the J call TRBJ1-5, with TRBD1 as a possible D gene (5 bases). V dropped 0 bases and J dropped 2 bases, with 14 bases sitting between them. The CDR3 is made up of 17 amino acids.

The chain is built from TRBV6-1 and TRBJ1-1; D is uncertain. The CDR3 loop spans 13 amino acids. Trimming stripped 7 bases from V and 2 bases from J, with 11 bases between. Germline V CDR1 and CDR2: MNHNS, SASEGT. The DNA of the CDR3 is TGTGCCAGCACAGGAAGCAGAAACACTGAAGCTTTCTTT. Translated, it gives CASTGSRNTEAFF.

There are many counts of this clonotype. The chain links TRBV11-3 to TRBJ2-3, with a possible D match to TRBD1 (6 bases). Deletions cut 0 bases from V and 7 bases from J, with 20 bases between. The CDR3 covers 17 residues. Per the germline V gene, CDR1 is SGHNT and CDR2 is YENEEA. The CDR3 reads CASSLDLRFSGDNTQYF. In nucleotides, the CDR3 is TGTGCCAGCAGCTTAGATTTAAGGTTTTCAGGGGATAATACGCAGTATTTT.

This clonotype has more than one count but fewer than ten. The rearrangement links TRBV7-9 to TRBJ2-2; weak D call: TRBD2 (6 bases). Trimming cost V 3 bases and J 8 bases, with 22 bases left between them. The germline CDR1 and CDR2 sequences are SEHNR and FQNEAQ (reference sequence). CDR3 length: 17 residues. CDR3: CASSFSVSGEAVGELFF. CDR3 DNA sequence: TGTGCCAGCAGCTTTTCGGTATCGGGAGAGGCGGTAGGGGAGCTGTTTTTT.

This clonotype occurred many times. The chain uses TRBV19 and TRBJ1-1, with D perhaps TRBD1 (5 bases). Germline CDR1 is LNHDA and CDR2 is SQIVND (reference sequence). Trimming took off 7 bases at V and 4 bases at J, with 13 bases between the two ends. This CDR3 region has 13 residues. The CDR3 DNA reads TGTGCCAGTAATCTGGAAAGGGGCACTGAAGCTTTCTTT. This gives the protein CASNLERGTEAFF.

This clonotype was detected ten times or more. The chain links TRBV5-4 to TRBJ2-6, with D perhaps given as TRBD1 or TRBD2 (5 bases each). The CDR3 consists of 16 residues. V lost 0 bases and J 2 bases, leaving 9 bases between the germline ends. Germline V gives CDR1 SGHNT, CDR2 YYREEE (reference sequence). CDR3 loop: CASSLGGATGANVLTF. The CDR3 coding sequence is TGTGCCAGCAGCTTGGGAGGGGCCACTGGGGCCAACGTCCTGACTTTC.

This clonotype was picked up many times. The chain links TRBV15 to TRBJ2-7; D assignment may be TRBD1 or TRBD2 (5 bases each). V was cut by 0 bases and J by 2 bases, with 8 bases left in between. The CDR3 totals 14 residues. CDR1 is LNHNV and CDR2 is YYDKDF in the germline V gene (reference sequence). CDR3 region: CATSRDEGPYEQYF. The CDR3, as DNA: TGTGCCACCAGCAGAGATGAGGGGCCCTACGAGCAGTACTTC.

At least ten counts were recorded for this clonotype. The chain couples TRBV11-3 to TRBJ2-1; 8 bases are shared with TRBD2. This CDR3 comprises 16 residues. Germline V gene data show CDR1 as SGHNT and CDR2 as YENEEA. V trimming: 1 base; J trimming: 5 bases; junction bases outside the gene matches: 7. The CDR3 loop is CASSLAPSGLHNEQFF. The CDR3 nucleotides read TGTGCCAGCAGCTTAGCCCCTAGCGGGCTTCACAATGAGCAGTTCTTC.